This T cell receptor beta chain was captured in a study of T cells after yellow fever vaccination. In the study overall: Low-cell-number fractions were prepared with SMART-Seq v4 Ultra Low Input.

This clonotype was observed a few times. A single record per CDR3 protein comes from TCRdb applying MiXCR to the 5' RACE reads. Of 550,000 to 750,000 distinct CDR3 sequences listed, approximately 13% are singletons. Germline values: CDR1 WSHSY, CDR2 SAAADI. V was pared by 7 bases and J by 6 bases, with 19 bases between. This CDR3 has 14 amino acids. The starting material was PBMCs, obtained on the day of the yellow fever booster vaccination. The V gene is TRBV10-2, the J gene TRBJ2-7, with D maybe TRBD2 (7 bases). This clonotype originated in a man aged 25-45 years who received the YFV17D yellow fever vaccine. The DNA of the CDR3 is TGCGCCAGCACCTTACGGGGGGCCCCCTCCGAGCAGTACTTC. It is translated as CASTLRGAPSEQYF.